This T cell receptor beta chain was observed in a study of shared clonotypes between healthy human individuals. Study-wide findings and caveats: The represented genetic and exposure-history diversity was limited by the small number of donors. Naive CD4 clonotypes overlapped across a few donors at approximately 5.3%. Large sequencing depth failed to make sorted-subset sequencing complete, rarefaction showed. Generation of non-shared clonotypes was less probable than generation of clonotypes shared by all four donors.

Points on this clone: Its antigen is not known.

TCRdb's table, derived via immunoSEQ multiplex PCR, lists solely in-frame clones and lacks some. The table has about 1 million clones, more than 60% seen once. The CDR3 has 12 amino acids. Germline CDR1 is SQVTM and CDR2 is ANQGSEA. Deletions cut 7 bases from V and 0 bases from J, with 8 bases between. Sequences were obtained from memory CD4+ T cells sorted from blood. Noted subset: CD45RA-negative fraction. V usage is TRBV29-1 and J usage is TRBJ2-3, with D perhaps being TRBD1 or TRBD2 (5 bases each). The receptor was derived from a man aged 18 to 29 in good health. CDR3 nucleotides: TGCAGCGCGGGACCTAGCACAGATACGCAGTATTTT. It yields the protein CSAGPSTDTQYF.